A single sample gave rise to the 23 T cell receptor beta chains below, sequenced in a study of T cells in Graves' hyperthyroidism and ophthalmopathy. Amplification of TCR beta CDR3 regions was performed using RNA transcripts as template. The TCR CDR3 was amplified in a first-round RT-PCR using the HTBI primer set. Each CDR3 protein gets one entry after TCRdb re-called the multiplex PCR reads with MiXCR. The table has hundreds of thousands of distinct CDR3 sequences, roughly 14% seen once. The sequenced sample was blood. Receptors originate from a man aged 18 to 35 with Graves' ophthalmopathy.

This clonotype came up many times. The chain is built from TRBV11-3 and TRBJ2-3; 12 nucleotides align to TRBD1. Germline V gene data show CDR1 as SGHNT and CDR2 as YENEEA. The CDR3 length is 14 residues. Trimming cost V 9 bases and J 4 bases; bases outside gene matches: 5. The chain's CDR3 is CASGTGGMADTQYF. The DNA for the CDR3 is TGTGCCAGTGGGACAGGGGGCATGGCAGATACGCAGTATTTT.

The CDR3 region has the DNA TGTGCCAGCACCCACAGGGGGGGGGGGAACACCGGGGAGCTGTTTTTT. This encodes CASTHRGGGNTGELFF. The chain employs TRBV12-3 or TRBV12-4 and TRBJ2-2; weak D call: TRBD1 (8 bases). V was clipped by 7 bases and J by 1 base, with 16 bases between them. The CDR3 contains 16 residues.

This clonotype was seen ten or more times. CDR3 sequence reads: CASSQDYGASQPQHF. The CDR3 nucleotides read TGTGCCAGCAGCCAAGATTACGGGGCGTCTCAGCCCCAGCATTTT. This chain links TRBV3-1 with TRBJ1-5, with a weak D call TRBD1 (5 bases). This CDR3 is 15 amino acids long. Germline V gene lookup returns CDR1 LGHDT and CDR2 YNNKEL (reference sequence). Trimming took 0 bases from V and 6 from J, leaving 12 bases between them.

In this sample, this clonotype turned up many times. The chain combines TRBV18 with TRBJ2-5, with D perhaps TRBD1 (6 bases). The CDR3 consists of 17 residues. CDR1 is KGHSH and CDR2 is LQKENI in the germline V gene. V was cut by 2 bases and J by 4 bases, with 20 bases left in between. CDR3 region: CASSPFKGQYLGETQYF. The CDR3 region has the DNA TGTGCCAGCTCACCATTTAAAGGACAGTACCTTGGAGAGACCCAGTACTTC.

This clonotype was picked up one time. V usage is TRBV6-2 or TRBV6-3 and J usage is TRBJ2-4, with D possibly being TRBD2 (6 bases). This CDR3 is 16 amino acids long. Trimming took 2 bases from V and 1 from J, leaving 12 bases between them. Germline V gives CDR1 MNHEY, CDR2 SVGEGT. The CDR3 sequence: CASSYGGAVAKNIQYF. CDR3 coding DNA: TGTGCCAGCAGTTACGGCGGGGCGGTTGCCAAAAACATTCAGTACTTC.

Only a few counts were recorded for this clonotype. The chain has TRBV20-1 and TRBJ2-7, with TRBD2 identical over 7 bases. Germline V lookup: CDR1 DFQATT, CDR2 SNEGSKA (reference sequence). CDR3 size: 13 residues. The V and J ends lost 5 bases and 0 bases, in that order; junction bases with no gene match: 4. CDR3 amino acids: CSAGGESSYEQYF. DNA for the CDR3: TGCAGTGCTGGGGGGGAGAGCTCCTACGAGCAGTACTTC.

The chain recombines TRBV6-4 with TRBJ2-6; 10 bases match TRBD2. The CDR3 has 19 amino acids. V gave up 5 bases and J gave up 0 bases; unmatched junction bases: 10. In germline, CDR1 is MRHNA, CDR2 SNTAGT. CDR3 bases: TGTGCCAGCAGTCTCGAAACTAGCGGGACTAGCTCTGGGGCCAACGTCCTGACTTTC. Translating gives CASSLETSGTSSGANVLTF.

This clonotype was seen repeatedly, ten times or more. The J gene is TRBJ1-1, the V gene TRBV6-1; D is ambiguous. V lost 6 bases to trimming and J lost 0 bases, with 5 bases between them. This CDR3 has 12 residues. In germline, CDR1 is MNHNS, CDR2 SASEGT. CDR3 amino acids: CASRTVNTEAFF. The CDR3 region has the DNA TGTGCCAGCAGGACGGTGAACACTGAAGCTTTCTTT.

This chain joins TRBV27 and TRBJ2-6; D tentatively reads TRBD1 or TRBD2 (5 bases each). Trimming pared 4 bases from V and 0 bases from J, leaving 7 bases between. The CDR3 totals 15 residues. Germline lookup yields CDR1 MNHEY and CDR2 SMNVEV (reference sequence). CDR3 nucleotides: TGTGCCAGCAGTTGGGACGTCTCTGGGGCCAACGTCCTGACTTTC. Its translation is CASSWDVSGANVLTF.

This clonotype turned up a few times. The chain carries TRBV10-3 and TRBJ2-2; TRBD2 is a possible D gene (5 bases). The CDR3 runs to 14 residues. The ends were cut back, 10 bases at V and 0 bases at J, with 12 bases in the middle. Germline V gene lookup returns CDR1 ENHRY and CDR2 SYGVKD. The CDR3 nucleotides read TGTGCCACCCTTATAGCGACGAACACCGGGGAGCTGTTTTTT. As protein: CATLIATNTGELFF.

A remark on this clonotype: This may come from a read error, since a much larger clone is one base off. This chain joins TRBV12-3 or TRBV12-4 and TRBJ2-2; D assignment may be TRBD1 or TRBD2 (6 bases each). The CDR3 spans 15 residues. CDR3 protein: CASSFGGTYTEELFF. The CDR3 DNA reads as TGTGCCAGCAGTTTTGGGGGGACATACACCGAGGAGCTGTTTTTT.

The chain couples TRBV6-1 to TRBJ2-2, with 9 bases matching TRBD1. Trimming at V came to 8 bases and at J to 8 bases, leaving 6 bases not matched to a gene. Germline-derived CDR1 and CDR2 are MNHNS and SASEGT. This CDR3 has 13 amino acids. CDR3: CASGGQGPGELFF. The CDR3 region has the DNA TGTGCCAGCGGGGGACAGGGACCGGGGGAGCTGTTTTTT.

V gene TRBV2 combines with J gene TRBJ1-5; D not resolved. The CDR3 length is 14 residues. Trimming left V 3 bases short and J 3 bases short, with 9 bases between. Germline CDR1 is SNHLY and CDR2 is FYNNEI. The CDR3 DNA reads as TGTGCCAGCAGTGATGAACAATACAATCAGCCCCAGCATTTT. Protein sequence: CASSDEQYNQPQHF.

This clonotype was recorded many times. This chain joins TRBV5-5 and TRBJ1-2; D uncertain. Germline assignment: CDR1 SGHKS and CDR2 YYEKEE (reference sequence). Trimming removed 5 bases from V and 2 bases from J, with 10 bases in between. This CDR3 is built from 13 residues. The CDR3 loop reads CASSTRGNYGYTF. For the CDR3, the DNA is TGTGCCAGCAGTACCAGAGGGAACTATGGCTACACCTTC.

In its sample, this clonotype was seen a few times. The J gene is TRBJ2-7, the V gene TRBV4-1, with 7 bases matching TRBD1. Trimming at V came to 5 bases and at J to 5 bases, leaving 12 bases not matched to a gene. CDR1 and CDR2 from the germline V gene are MGHRA and YSYEKL. This CDR3 has 15 amino acids. Here the CDR3 DNA reads TGCGCCAGCAGCTCCCGACAGGGTAAATCCCACGAGCAGTACTTC. Translation gives CASSSRQGKSHEQYF.

This clonotype was detected many times. The J gene is TRBJ2-3, the V gene TRBV5-1, with 10 bases aligning to TRBD2. Trimming removed 5 bases from V and 3 bases from J; junction bases left unmatched: 6. Germline values: CDR1 SGHRS, CDR2 YFSETQ. This CDR3 comprises 15 residues. The CDR3 spells CASRPSGGATDTQYF. CDR3 DNA: TGCGCCAGCAGACCGAGCGGGGGGGCTACAGATACGCAGTATTTT.

This clonotype has more than one count but fewer than ten. A much larger clonotype is one base distant, so this may be a read error. The chain carries TRBV12-3 or TRBV12-4 and TRBJ2-1; possibly TRBD1 or TRBD2 for D (5 bases each). V was pared by 5 bases and J by 6 bases, with 17 bases between. The CDR3 length is 15 residues. CDR3 DNA: TGTGCCAGCAGTCCCCGGGACGGAGGCTCCAATGAGCAGTTCTTC. Translating gives CASSPRDGGSNEQFF.

This clonotype has ten or more counts. The chain is built from TRBV20-1 and TRBJ2-2; D not certain. The V gene's germline CDR1 is DFQATT and CDR2 SNEGSKA (reference sequence). This CDR3 spans 12 amino acids. Trimming took 8 bases from V and 3 from J, leaving 10 bases between them. CDR3 nucleotide sequence: TGCAGTTGTGTTTCGGACACCGGGGAGCTGTTTTTT. Translation gives CSCVSDTGELFF.

The chain employs TRBV4-1 and TRBJ2-1; 8 bases fit TRBD2. The CDR3 spans 18 residues. J lost 2 bases, V lost 0 bases, and 9 bases had no gene match. The germline CDR1 and CDR2 sequences are MGHRA and YSYEKL. The DNA for the CDR3 is TGCGCCAGCAGCCAAGAGGGGGCGGGGGGAACCACCTACAATGAGCAGTTCTTC. It translates to CASSQEGAGGTTYNEQFF.

This clonotype was recorded many times. The chain recombines TRBV7-9 with TRBJ1-1; D call uncertain. V was trimmed by 3 bases and J by 0 bases, leaving 5 bases between them. The CDR3 sequence is 13 residues long. The germline gives CDR1 SEHNR, CDR2 FQNEAQ (reference sequence). CDR3 sequence (DNA): TGTGCCAGCAGCTTTGAACTGAACACTGAAGCTTTCTTT. Amino acids: CASSFELNTEAFF.

This clonotype has just one count. Mismatch with germline at one junction end may stem from a read error. The chain recombines TRBV3-1 with TRBJ2-1, with 7 bases that match TRBD2. The CDR3 consists of 15 residues. Per germline, CDR1 LGHDT and CDR2 YNNKEL (reference sequence). Here the CDR3 reads CASSHIAGFYNEQSF. Here the CDR3 DNA reads TGTGCCAGCAGCCATATAGCGGGTTTCTACAATGAGCAGTCCTTC.

This clonotype was recorded at least ten times. V usage is TRBV28 and J usage is TRBJ2-1, with D perhaps given as TRBD1 or TRBD2 (5 bases each). Germline CDR1 is MDHEN and CDR2 is SYDVKM. V lost 6 bases to trimming and J lost 8 bases, with 11 bases between them. This CDR3 is built from 12 residues. In DNA form, the CDR3 reads TGTGCCAGCAGCCCCGGGGCATATGAGCAGTTCTTC. Encoded protein: CASSPGAYEQFF.

This clonotype was seen at least ten times. The rearrangement links TRBV7-6 to TRBJ2-5, with D unresolved. Germline CDR1 and CDR2: SGHVS and FNYEAQ. Trimming removed 7 bases from V and 4 bases from J, with 13 bases in between. The CDR3 covers 13 residues. CDR3 DNA: TGTGCCAGCATCGATTTAGGATCAGAGACCCAGTACTTC. Translation gives CASIDLGSETQYF.